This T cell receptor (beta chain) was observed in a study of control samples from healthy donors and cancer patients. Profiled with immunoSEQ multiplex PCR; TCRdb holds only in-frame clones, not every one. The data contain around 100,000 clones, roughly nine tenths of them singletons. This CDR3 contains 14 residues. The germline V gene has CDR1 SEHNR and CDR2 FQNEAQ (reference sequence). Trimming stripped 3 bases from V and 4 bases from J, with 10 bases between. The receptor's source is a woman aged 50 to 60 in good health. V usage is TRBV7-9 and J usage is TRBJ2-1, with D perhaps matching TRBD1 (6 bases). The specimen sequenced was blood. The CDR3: CASSLTGPYNEQFF. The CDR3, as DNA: TGTGCCAGCAGCTTGACAGGACCGTACAATGAGCAGTTCTTC.